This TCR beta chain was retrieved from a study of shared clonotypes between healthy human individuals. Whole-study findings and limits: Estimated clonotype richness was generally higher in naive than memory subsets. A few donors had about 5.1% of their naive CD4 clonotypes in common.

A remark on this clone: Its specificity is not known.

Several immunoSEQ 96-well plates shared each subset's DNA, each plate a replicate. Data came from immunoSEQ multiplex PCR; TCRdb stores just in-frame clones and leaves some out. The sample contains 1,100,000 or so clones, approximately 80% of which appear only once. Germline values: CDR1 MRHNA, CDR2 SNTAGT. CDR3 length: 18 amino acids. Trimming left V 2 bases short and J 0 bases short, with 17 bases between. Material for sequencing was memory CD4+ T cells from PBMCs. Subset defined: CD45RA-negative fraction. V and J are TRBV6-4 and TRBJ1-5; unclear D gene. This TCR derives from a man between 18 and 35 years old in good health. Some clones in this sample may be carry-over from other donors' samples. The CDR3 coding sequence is TGTGCCAGCAGTGACCTACCCCCGTCAGCTCATAGCAATCAGCCCCAGCATTTT. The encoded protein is CASSDLPPSAHSNQPQHF.